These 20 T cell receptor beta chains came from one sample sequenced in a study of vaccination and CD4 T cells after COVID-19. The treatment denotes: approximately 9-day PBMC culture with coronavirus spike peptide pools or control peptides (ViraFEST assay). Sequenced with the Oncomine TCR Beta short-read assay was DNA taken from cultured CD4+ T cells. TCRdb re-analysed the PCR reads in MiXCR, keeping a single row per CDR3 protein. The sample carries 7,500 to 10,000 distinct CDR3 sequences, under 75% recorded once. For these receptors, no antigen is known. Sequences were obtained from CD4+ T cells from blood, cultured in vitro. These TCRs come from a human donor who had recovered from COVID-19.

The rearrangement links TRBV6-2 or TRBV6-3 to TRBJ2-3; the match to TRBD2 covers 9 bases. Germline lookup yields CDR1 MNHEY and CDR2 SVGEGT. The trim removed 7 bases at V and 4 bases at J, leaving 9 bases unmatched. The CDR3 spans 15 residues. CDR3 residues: CASKRASGKADTQYF. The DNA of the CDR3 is TGTGCCAGCAAACGGGCTAGCGGGAAGGCAGATACGCAGTATTTT.

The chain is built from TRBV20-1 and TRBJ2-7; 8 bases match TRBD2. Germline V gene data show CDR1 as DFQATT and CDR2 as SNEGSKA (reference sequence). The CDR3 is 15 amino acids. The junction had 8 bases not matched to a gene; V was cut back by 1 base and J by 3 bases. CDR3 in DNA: TGCAGTGCTAGAGCCCCTGCGGGAGGTCGCTACGAGCAGTACTTC. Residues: CSARAPAGGRYEQYF.

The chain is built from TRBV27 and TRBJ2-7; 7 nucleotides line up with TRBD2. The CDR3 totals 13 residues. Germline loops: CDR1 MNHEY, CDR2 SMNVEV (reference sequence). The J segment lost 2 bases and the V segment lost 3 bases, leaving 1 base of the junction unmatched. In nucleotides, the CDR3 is TGTGCCAGCAGTTTCCGGGGGGCCTACGAGCAGTACTTC. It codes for CASSFRGAYEQYF.

The CDR3 DNA reads as TGTGCCAGCAGCTTAGGTGACAGCCTCTATGGCTACACCTTC. Its translation is CASSLGDSLYGYTF. The rearrangement uses TRBV7-2 and TRBJ1-2; D is possibly TRBD1 (5 bases). The CDR3 consists of 14 residues. The germline gives CDR1 SGHTA, CDR2 FQGNSA. Deletions cut 1 base from V and 4 bases from J, with 10 bases between.

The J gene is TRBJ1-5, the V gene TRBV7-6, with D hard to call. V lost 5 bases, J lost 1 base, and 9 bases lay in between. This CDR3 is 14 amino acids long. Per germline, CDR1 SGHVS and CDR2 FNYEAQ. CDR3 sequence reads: CASSPTGSNQPQHF. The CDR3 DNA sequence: TGTGCCAGCAGCCCCACCGGGAGCAATCAGCCCCAGCATTTT.

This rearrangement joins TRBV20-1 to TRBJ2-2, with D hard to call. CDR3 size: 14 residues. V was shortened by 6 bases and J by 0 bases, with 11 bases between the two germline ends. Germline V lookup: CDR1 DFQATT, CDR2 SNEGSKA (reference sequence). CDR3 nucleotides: TGCAGTGCCCCTGACCTCGCGAACACCGGGGAGCTGTTTTTT. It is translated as CSAPDLANTGELFF.

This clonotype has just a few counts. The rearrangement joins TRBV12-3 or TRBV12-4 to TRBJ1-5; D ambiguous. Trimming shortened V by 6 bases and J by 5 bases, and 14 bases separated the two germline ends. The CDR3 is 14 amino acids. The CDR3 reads CASSPRADHQPQHF. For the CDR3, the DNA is TGTGCCAGCAGCCCACGGGCAGACCATCAGCCCCAGCATTTT.

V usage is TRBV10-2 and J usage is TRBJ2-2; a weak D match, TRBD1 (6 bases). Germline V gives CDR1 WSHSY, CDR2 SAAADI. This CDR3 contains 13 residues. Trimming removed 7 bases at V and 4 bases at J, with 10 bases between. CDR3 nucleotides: TGCGCCAGCAAGACCAGGGGCACCGGGGAGCTGTTTTTT. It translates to CASKTRGTGELFF.

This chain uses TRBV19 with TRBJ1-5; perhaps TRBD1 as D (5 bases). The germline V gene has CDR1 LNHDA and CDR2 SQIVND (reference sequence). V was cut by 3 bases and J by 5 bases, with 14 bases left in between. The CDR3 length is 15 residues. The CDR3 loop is CASSITVRGYQPQHF. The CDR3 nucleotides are TGTGCCAGTAGTATTACGGTTAGGGGATATCAGCCCCAGCATTTT.

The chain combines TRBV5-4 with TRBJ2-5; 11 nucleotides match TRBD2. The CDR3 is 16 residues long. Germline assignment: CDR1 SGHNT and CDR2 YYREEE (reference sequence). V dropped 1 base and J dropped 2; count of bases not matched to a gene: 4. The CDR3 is CASSLSIAGGQETQYF. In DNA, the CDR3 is TGTGCCAGCAGCTTGTCGATAGCGGGGGGGCAAGAGACCCAGTACTTC.

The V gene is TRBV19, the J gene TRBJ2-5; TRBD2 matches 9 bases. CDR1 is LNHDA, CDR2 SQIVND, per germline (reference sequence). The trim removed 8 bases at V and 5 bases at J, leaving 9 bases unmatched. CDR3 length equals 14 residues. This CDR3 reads CASRPGGGVETQYF. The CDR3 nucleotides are TGTGCCAGTCGTCCTGGCGGGGGGGTGGAGACCCAGTACTTC.

CDR3 DNA: TGTGCCAGCAGCCCCAGGTTAGCGGGGAATTCACCCCTCCACTTT. Its protein is CASSPRLAGNSPLHF. The chain combines TRBV6-1 with TRBJ1-6; D not certain. The V end was cut by 6 bases, the J end by 7 bases, with 16 bases between. Germline CDR1 is MNHNS and CDR2 is SASEGT. This CDR3 region has 15 residues.

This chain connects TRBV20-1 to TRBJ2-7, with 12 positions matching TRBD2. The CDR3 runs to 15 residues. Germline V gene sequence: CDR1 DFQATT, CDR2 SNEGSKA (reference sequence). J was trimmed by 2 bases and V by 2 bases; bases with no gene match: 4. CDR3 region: CSARPSSGGAYEQYF. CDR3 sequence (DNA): TGCAGTGCTAGACCCTCTAGCGGGGGGGCCTACGAGCAGTACTTC.

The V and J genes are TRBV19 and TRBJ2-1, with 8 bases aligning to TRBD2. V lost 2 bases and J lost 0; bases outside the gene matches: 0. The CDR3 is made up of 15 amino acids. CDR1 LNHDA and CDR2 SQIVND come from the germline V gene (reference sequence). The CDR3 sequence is CASSISGSSYNEQFF. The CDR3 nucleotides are TGTGCCAGTAGTATAAGCGGGAGCTCCTACAATGAGCAGTTCTTC. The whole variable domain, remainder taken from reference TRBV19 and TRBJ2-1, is DGGITQSPKYLFRKEGQNVTLSCEQNLNHDAMYWYRQDPGQGLRLIYYSQIVNDFQKGDIAEGYSVSREKKESFPLTVTSAQKNPTAFYLCASSISGSSYNEQFFGPGTRLTVL.

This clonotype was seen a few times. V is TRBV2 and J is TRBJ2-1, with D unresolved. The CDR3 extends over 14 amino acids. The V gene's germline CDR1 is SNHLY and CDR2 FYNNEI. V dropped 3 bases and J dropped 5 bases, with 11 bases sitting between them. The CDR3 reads CASSDSGIHNEQFF. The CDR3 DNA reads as TGTGCCAGCAGTGATTCGGGTATCCACAATGAGCAGTTCTTC.

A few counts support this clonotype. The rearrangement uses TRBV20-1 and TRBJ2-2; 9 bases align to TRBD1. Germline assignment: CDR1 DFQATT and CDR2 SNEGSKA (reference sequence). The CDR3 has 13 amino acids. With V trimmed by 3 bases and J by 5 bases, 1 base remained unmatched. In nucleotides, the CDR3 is TGCAGTGCTAGCGGACAGGGGACCGGGGAGCTGTTTTTT. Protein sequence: CSASGQGTGELFF.

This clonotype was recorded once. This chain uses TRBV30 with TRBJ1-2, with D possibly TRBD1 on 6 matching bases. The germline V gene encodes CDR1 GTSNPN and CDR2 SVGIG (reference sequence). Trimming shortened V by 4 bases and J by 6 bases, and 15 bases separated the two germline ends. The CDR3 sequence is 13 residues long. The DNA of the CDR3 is TGTGCCTGGATCCCGGACAGAGGCAATGGCTACACCTTC. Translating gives CAWIPDRGNGYTF.

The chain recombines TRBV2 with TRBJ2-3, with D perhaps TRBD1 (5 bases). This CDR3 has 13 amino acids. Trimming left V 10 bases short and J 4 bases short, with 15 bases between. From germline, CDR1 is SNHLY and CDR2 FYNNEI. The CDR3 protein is CATSQDNADTQYF. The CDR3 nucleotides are TGTGCCACTTCTCAGGACAATGCAGATACGCAGTATTTT.

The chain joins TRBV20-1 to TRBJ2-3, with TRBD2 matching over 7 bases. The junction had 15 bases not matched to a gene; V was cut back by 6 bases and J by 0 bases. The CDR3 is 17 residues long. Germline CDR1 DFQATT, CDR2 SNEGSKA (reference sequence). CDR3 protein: CSATPRAGVPSTDTQYF. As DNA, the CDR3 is TGCAGTGCAACCCCAAGGGCGGGAGTCCCTAGCACAGATACGCAGTATTTT.

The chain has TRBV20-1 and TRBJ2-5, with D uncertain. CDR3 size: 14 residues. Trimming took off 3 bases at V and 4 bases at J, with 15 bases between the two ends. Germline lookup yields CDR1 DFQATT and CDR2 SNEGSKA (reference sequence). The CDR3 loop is CSASGVHGGETQYF. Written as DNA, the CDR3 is TGCAGTGCTAGTGGGGTGCACGGCGGAGAGACCCAGTACTTC.